The 3 T cell receptor beta chains given below trace back to one sample, sequenced in a study. Treg sorting used a CD4+CD25+CD127-/low gate. TCRdb independently ran MiXCR on the 5' RACE reads; one entry per CDR3 protein. The sample lists around 10,000 distinct CDR3 sequences, 27% occurring once. Input material: Tregs sorted from a lymph node. Receptor source: a female donor with breast cancer.

In this sample, this clonotype turned up many times. V gene TRBV10-3 combines with J gene TRBJ1-5, with D possibly being TRBD1 (6 bases). There are 14 residues in the CDR3. The V end lost 6 bases, the J end lost 5 bases, and 14 bases lay between the germline ends. CDR1 is ENHRY, CDR2 SYGVKD, per germline. The chain's CDR3 is CAISRTVGDQPQHF. CDR3 nucleotides: TGTGCCATCAGCCGGACAGTGGGGGATCAGCCCCAGCATTTT.

This clonotype was recorded many times. The chain uses TRBV7-8 and TRBJ1-2; no clear D gene. The length of the CDR3 is 14 residues. V was trimmed by 0 bases and J by 1 base, leaving 6 bases between them. The V gene's germline CDR1 is SGHVS and CDR2 FQNEAQ. The CDR3 nucleotides read TGTGCCAGCAGCTTAGCGTTGGATAACTATGGCTACACCTTC. Translating it yields CASSLALDNYGYTF.

By its share, this clonotype is medium-sized. The chain joins TRBV13 to TRBJ2-1; 7 bases agree with TRBD2. Unmatched junction bases numbered 2, after V lost 5 bases and J lost 4 bases. Germline V gene sequence: CDR1 PRHDT, CDR2 FYEKMQ (reference sequence). The CDR3 totals 13 residues. CDR3 in DNA: TGTGCCAGCAGCGAGCGGGGTTACAATGAGCAGTTCTTC. It is translated as CASSERGYNEQFF. Looking up the rest from reference TRBV13 and TRBJ2-1 gives the full variable domain: AAGVIQSPRHLIKEKRETATLKCYPIPRHDTVYWYQQGPGQDPQFLISFYEKMQSDKGSIPDRFSAQQFSDYHSELNMSSLELGDSALYFCASSERGYNEQFFGPGTRLTVL.